This T cell receptor (beta chain) emerged from a study of a mutant IDH1 vaccine in newly diagnosed glioma. Concerning this clone itself: Its antigen is not identified.

This sample's time point: week 5, during vaccination. Vaccination comprised doses that each held 300 ug of mutant IDH1 20-mer peptide, plus topical imiquimod. Germline V gene lookup returns CDR1 SGHNT and CDR2 YYREEE (reference sequence). The CDR3 totals 16 residues. Trimming removed 2 bases at V and 3 bases at J, with 15 bases between. The table came from immunoSEQ multiplex PCR; TCRdb's copy has only in-frame clones and leaves some out. The repertoire holds about 58,000 clones, roughly 80% seen once, with about 7% in the top ten. The chain couples TRBV5-4 to TRBJ1-3; a weak D match, TRBD1 (5 bases). The sample was PBMCs, taken from a glioma patient whose treatment included an IDH1 peptide vaccine. The receptor was isolated from a woman aged 45-65 years with glioma. The CDR3, as DNA: TGTGCCAGCAGCTTTGGAGGAGTGGGACTTGGAAACACCATATATTTT. It encodes CASSFGGVGLGNTIYF.